This TCR beta chain is drawn from a study of T cell repertoires in cytomegalovirus infection. About the research overall: Recently identified HLA-C-restricted and well-studied HLA-B-restricted CMV epitopes were used. Public TCR beta signature analysis indicated the presence of both CMV infection and matching HLA type.

Findings of the study overall: The ex vivo response was dominated by HLA-C-restricted CMV-specific TCR beta clonotypes.

For this clonotype: The antigen is undetermined.

TCRdb fed the reads into MiXCR, producing one record per CDR3 protein. The sample records around 750,000 distinct CDR3 sequences, approximately 30% being singletons. The receptor's source is a human donor in good health (CMV status not recorded). Some clones in this sample may be carry-over from other donors' samples. Sample: cultured CD8+ T cells from PBMCs, taken from culture after CMV antigen stimulation.

The CDR3 region has the DNA TGTGCCAGCAGTTACTCTACGTTTTACGAGCAGTACGTC. Translation gives CASSYSTFYEQYV. This chain links TRBV6-2 or TRBV6-3 with TRBJ2-7; D gene ambiguous. There are 13 residues in the CDR3. The germline V and J ends were trimmed by 0 bases and 4 bases, with 7 bases remaining between them. The germline V gene encodes CDR1 MNHEY and CDR2 SVGEGT.